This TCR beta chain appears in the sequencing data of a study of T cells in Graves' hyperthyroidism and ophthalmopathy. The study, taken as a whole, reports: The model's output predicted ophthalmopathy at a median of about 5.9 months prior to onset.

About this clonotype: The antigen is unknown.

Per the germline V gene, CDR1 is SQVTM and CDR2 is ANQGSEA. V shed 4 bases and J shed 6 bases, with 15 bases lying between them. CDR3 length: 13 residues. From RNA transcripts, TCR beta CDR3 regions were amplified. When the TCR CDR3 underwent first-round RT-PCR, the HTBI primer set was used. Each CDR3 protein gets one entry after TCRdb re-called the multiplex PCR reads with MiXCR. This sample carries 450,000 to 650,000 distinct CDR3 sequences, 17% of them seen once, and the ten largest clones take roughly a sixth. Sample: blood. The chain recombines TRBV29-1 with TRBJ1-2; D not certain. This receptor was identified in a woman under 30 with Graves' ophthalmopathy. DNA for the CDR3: TGCAGCGTTGTAGGTGGGGATTCGGATGGCTACACCTTC. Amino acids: CSVVGGDSDGYTF.